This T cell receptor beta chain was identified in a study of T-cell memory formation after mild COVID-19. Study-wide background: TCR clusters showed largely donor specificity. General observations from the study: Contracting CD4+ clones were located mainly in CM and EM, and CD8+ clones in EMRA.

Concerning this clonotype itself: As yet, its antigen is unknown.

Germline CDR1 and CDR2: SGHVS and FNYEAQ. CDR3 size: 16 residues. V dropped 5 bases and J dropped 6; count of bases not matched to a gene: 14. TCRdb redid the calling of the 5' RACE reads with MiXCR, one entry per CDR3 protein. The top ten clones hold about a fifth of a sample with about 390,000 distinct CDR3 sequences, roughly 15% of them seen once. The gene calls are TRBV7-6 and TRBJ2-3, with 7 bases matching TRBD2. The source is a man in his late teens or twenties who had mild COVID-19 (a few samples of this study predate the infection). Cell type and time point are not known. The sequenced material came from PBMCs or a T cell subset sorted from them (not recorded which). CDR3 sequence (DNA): TGTGCCAGCAGCACCGACAAGGTAGCGGGCTGGGATACGCAGTATTTT. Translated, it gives CASSTDKVAGWDTQYF.